The rows below give T cell receptor beta chains drawn from one sample of a study of T cells in Graves' hyperthyroidism and ophthalmopathy. TCRdb used MiXCR to reprocess the multiplex PCR reads, holding one entry per CDR3 protein. Of about 360,000 distinct CDR3 sequences listed, approximately 13% are singletons. Sequenced sample: blood. These receptors all come from a young woman with Graves' hyperthyroidism. Each CDR3 is given with its conserved first and last residue. The D gene is left open where the match is weak. Size tells how often a clone was seen (once, few, many) or the class of an expanded clone, and some rows leave it out.

j_call,clone_size,d_call,v_call,cdr3_aa,cdr3_nt
TRBJ1-2,many,.,TRBV5-1,CASSLESPGNYGYTF,TGCGCCAGCAGCTTGGAATCCCCAGGGAATTATGGCTACACCTTC
TRBJ1-2,many,.,TRBV6-1,CASSESILRRKNGYTF,TGTGCCAGCAGTGAAAGTATCCTCAGGAGAAAGAATGGCTACACCTTC
TRBJ2-1,many,.,TRBV5-6,CASSPGNRDLRHNEQFF,TGTGCCAGCAGCCCCGGAAACCGGGACCTCCGACACAATGAGCAGTTCTTC
TRBJ2-3,many,.,TRBV20-1,CSARVWRGGSTDTQYF,TGCAGTGCTAGAGTGTGGCGGGGAGGCAGCACAGATACGCAGTATTTT
TRBJ1-2,many,.,TRBV12-3/TRBV12-4,CASREGGTAAGYGYTF,TGTGCCAGCAGAGAAGGGGGGACCGCCGCCGGCTATGGCTACACCTTC
TRBJ1-5,few,.,TRBV4-3,CASSQDRIGQPQHF,TGCGCCAGCAGCCAAGATAGGATAGGACAGCCCCAGCATTTT
TRBJ2-5,many,TRBD2,TRBV7-2,CASSPGASGSKTQYF,TGTGCCAGCAGCCCTGGGGCTAGCGGGAGTAAGACCCAGTACTTC
TRBJ2-7,many,TRBD2,TRBV10-3,CAISDRTSGSYEQYF,TGTGCCATCAGTGATAGGACTAGCGGGAGCTACGAGCAGTACTTC
TRBJ2-7,few,TRBD1,TRBV19,CASSIAGGQGIPYEQYF,TGTGCCAGTAGTATAGCAGGCGGACAGGGAATACCCTACGAGCAGTACTTC
TRBJ1-1,.,TRBD1,TRBV6-6,CASSYSPTGTEAFF,TGTGCCAGCAGTTACTCCCCGACAGGGACTGAAGCTTTCTTT
TRBJ2-3,many,.,TRBV7-2,CASSLARDWDTQYF,TGTGCCAGCAGCTTAGCGCGAGATTGGGATACGCAGTATTTT
TRBJ1-2,few,.,TRBV10-3,CAISARNNYGYTF,TGTGCCATCAGTGCTCGGAATAACTATGGCTACACCTTC
TRBJ1-4,many,.,TRBV3-1,CASSRQAEKLFF,TGTGCCAGCAGCCGACAGGCGGAAAAACTGTTTTTT
TRBJ2-1,many,.,TRBV11-2,CASSLGGGYEQFF,TGTGCCAGCAGCTTAGGCGGCGGGTATGAGCAGTTCTTC
TRBJ2-1,.,.,TRBV11-3,CASSPQRWNEQFF,TGTGCCAGCAGCCCCCAGCGGTGGAATGAGCAGTTCTTC
TRBJ1-3,many,.,TRBV30,CAWTQGSDTIYF,TGTGCCTGGACCCAGGGATCGGACACCATATATTTT
TRBJ1-4,many,.,TRBV4-3,CASSQEATATNEKLFF,TGCGCCAGCAGCCAAGAGGCGACAGCAACTAATGAAAAACTGTTTTTT
TRBJ1-2,few,TRBD1,TRBV28,CASVQGGRNYGYTF,TGTGCCAGCGTTCAGGGGGGGAGAAATTATGGCTACACCTTC
TRBJ2-7,many,.,TRBV28,CASSQPGRVYEQYF,TGTGCCAGCAGCCAACCGGGACGGGTATACGAGCAGTACTTC
TRBJ1-3,.,.,TRBV19,CASSLYLSGNTIYF,TGTGCCAGTAGTCTCTACCTCTCTGGAAACACCATATATTTT
TRBJ1-1,.,TRBD1,TRBV19,CASSPGQGAVLNTEAFF,TGTGCCAGTAGTCCGGGACAGGGGGCGGTTCTGAACACTGAAGCTTTCTTT
TRBJ2-3,many,.,TRBV30,CAWSVHGFDTQYF,TGTGCCTGGAGTGTACACGGGTTTGATACGCAGTATTTT
TRBJ1-2,many,.,TRBV7-9,CASSLGGNLNYGYTF,TGTGCCAGCAGCTTAGGGGGAAACCTAAACTATGGCTACACCTTC
TRBJ1-5,few,.,TRBV12-3/TRBV12-4,CASNRGPSNQPQHF,TGTGCCAGCAATCGGGGCCCTAGCAATCAGCCCCAGCATTTT
TRBJ1-6,many,.,TRBV12-3/TRBV12-4,CASVGSRSNSPLHF,TGTGCCAGCGTAGGGTCCAGATCGAATTCACCCCTCCACTTT
TRBJ1-5,many,.,TRBV12-3/TRBV12-4,CASSLSKLNSNQPQHF,TGTGCCAGCAGTCTCAGTAAACTTAATAGCAATCAGCCCCAGCATTTT
TRBJ2-7,once,TRBD2,TRBV29-1,CSVERARLAGAPYEQYF,TGCAGCGTTGAGCGGGCCCGACTAGCGGGGGCTCCCTACGAGCAGTACTTC
TRBJ2-3,few,TRBD2,TRBV6-5,CASSYPGLVDTQYF,TGTGCCAGCAGTTACCCCGGACTAGTGGATACGCAGTATTTT
TRBJ1-5,many,.,TRBV6-1,CASSWDVYQPQHF,TGTGCCAGCAGCTGGGACGTCTATCAGCCCCAGCATTTT
TRBJ2-3,.,.,TRBV3-1,CASSQGTGVLTDTQYF,TGTGCCAGCAGCCAAGGGACGGGAGTTCTCACAGATACGCAGTATTTT
TRBJ1-5,many,.,TRBV19,CASSMVGNQPQHF,TGTGCCAGTAGTATGGTTGGCAATCAGCCCCAGCATTTT
TRBJ1-1,many,.,TRBV28,CASITGGGTEAFF,TGTGCCAGCATCACGGGTGGGGGAACTGAAGCTTTCTTT
TRBJ1-2,many,.,TRBV28,CASSLRDAVFYGYTF,TGTGCCAGCAGTTTAAGGGACGCGGTCTTCTATGGCTACACCTTC
TRBJ2-1,few,TRBD2,TRBV11-2,CASSWTSSDEQFF,TGTGCCAGCTCATGGACTAGCTCCGATGAGCAGTTCTTC
TRBJ2-7,few,.,TRBV6-1,CASSEGGGRDYEQYF,TGTGCCAGCAGTGAAGGGGGAGGACGGGACTACGAGCAGTACTTC
TRBJ2-3,many,.,TRBV4-2,CASSPRDEGVGTDTQYF,TGTGCCAGCAGCCCCCGCGATGAGGGAGTGGGGACAGATACGCAGTATTTT
TRBJ2-2,.,.,TRBV2,CASRHRTDSNTGELFF,TGTGCCAGCAGGCACCGGACAGACTCGAACACCGGGGAGCTGTTTTTT
TRBJ2-1,.,TRBD1,TRBV5-6,CASSYGDRTYNEQFF,TGTGCCAGCAGCTATGGGGACAGGACCTACAATGAGCAGTTCTTC
TRBJ1-2,many,.,TRBV29-1,CSVGYGSGNYGYTF,TGCAGCGTTGGTTACGGGTCGGGTAACTATGGCTACACCTTC
TRBJ2-3,many,TRBD2,TRBV19,CASSARLAGDSDTQYF,TGTGCCAGTAGTGCTCGACTAGCGGGGGACTCAGATACGCAGTATTTT
TRBJ2-7,many,.,TRBV6-1,CASKSGPYYEQYF,TGTGCCAGCAAAAGCGGGCCCTACTACGAGCAGTACTTC
TRBJ1-2,many,.,TRBV28,CASSYPRGANGYTF,TGTGCCAGCAGTTACCCCCGGGGGGCAAATGGCTACACCTTC
TRBJ1-2,few,.,TRBV12-3/TRBV12-4,CASSVWGSYGYTF,TGTGCCAGCAGTGTTTGGGGTAGCTATGGCTACACCTTC
TRBJ2-2,.,.,TRBV9,CASSVDSSGELFF,TGTGCCAGCAGCGTAGATTCGTCCGGGGAGCTGTTTTTT
TRBJ1-3,many,.,TRBV6-1,CASRDSSGNTIYF,TGTGCCAGCAGAGACAGCTCTGGAAACACCATATATTTT
TRBJ2-7,.,TRBD2,TRBV6-1,CASLQREGISYEQYF,TGTGCCAGCCTCCAGCGGGAGGGAATCTCCTACGAGCAGTACTTC
TRBJ2-7,many,.,TRBV6-1,CASSEWLASGEQYF,TGTGCCAGCAGTGAATGGCTAGCATCCGGCGAGCAGTACTTC